This entry features one TCR beta chain sequence. As processed by the authors: Reference gene primer amplification yielded estimated nucleated cell counts. Produced via immunoSEQ multiplex PCR; TCRdb's table is partial and in-frame only. The V and J calls and clone size come from that table; D and trimming were worked out from the DNA. The sample shows some 91,000 clones, more than 75% of them seen only once. The data belong to a study of blood T cell repertoires in COVID-19. The overall study: Sites in the United States, Italy and Spain provided acute and convalescent COVID-19 samples. Sources were T cells, B-cell-depleted T cells, or PBMCs; the material itself was cDNA or gDNA.

This sequence originates from a man in his 70s with acute or convalescent COVID-19. The sequenced sample consisted of peripheral blood.

CDR3 sequence (DNA): TGCGCCAGCAGCTTCGACAGGGGTTCCTATGGCTACACCTTC. It yields the protein CASSFDRGSYGYTF. The chain uses TRBV5-1 and TRBJ1-2; 8 positions agree with TRBD1. CDR3 length: 14 residues. Germline-derived CDR1 and CDR2 are SGHRS and YFSETQ. J gave up 4 bases and V 2 bases, and 4 bases lay outside the gene matches.